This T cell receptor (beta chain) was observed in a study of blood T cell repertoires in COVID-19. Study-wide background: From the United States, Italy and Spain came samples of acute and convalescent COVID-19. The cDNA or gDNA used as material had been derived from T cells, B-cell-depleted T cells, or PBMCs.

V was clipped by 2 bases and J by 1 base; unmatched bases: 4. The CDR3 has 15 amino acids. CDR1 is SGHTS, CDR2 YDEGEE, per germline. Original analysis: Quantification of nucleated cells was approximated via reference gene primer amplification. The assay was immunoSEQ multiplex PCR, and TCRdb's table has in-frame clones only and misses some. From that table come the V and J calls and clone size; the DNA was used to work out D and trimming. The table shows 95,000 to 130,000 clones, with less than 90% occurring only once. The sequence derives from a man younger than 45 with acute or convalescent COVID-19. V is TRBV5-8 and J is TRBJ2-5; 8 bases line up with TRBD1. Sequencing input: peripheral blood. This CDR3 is CASSFSQGVQETQYF. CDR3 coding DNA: TGTGCCAGCAGCTTTTCACAGGGGGTCCAAGAGACCCAGTACTTC.